This TCR beta chain was retrieved from a study of blood T cells in healthy people across ages. Study conclusions and caveats: It was the long-lived donors that had more naive CD4+ cells and higher diversity than aged donors.

About this clonotype: No antigen is known for it.

V shed 1 base and J shed 5 bases, with 14 bases lying between them. The CDR3 is 14 residues long. Germline V lookup: CDR1 DFQATT, CDR2 SNEGSKA (reference sequence). Using a J-beta primer mix together with a sample-barcoded 5' primer, a second PCR was run for about 6 to 11 cycles. TCRdb redid the calling of the 5' RACE reads with MiXCR, one entry per CDR3 protein. The sample contains about 620,000 distinct CDR3 sequences, around 50% of which appear only once. The genes are TRBV20-1 and TRBJ1-2; TRBD1 might be the D (5 bases). The specimen was blood. The receptor's source is a woman older than 75 in good health. The CDR3 here is CSARGPGIWYGYTF. DNA for the CDR3: TGCAGTGCTAGAGGTCCAGGGATATGGTATGGCTACACCTTC.